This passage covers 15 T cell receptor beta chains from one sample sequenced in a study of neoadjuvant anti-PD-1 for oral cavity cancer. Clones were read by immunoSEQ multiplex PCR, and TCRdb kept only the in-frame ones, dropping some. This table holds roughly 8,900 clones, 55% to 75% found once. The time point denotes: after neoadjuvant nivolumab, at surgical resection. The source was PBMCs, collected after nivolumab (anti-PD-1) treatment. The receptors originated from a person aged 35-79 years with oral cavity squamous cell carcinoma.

The CDR3 bases are TGTGCCAGTAGTATCCAGTCCCTCCGGACAGTTCCAAGCACAGATACGCAGTATTTT. Translating gives CASSIQSLRTVPSTDTQYF. The V call is TRBV19, the J call TRBJ2-3; perhaps TRBD1 as D (6 bases). Per the germline V gene, CDR1 is LNHDA and CDR2 is SQIVND (reference sequence). This CDR3 contains 19 residues. V lost 3 bases and J 0 bases, leaving 22 bases between the germline ends.

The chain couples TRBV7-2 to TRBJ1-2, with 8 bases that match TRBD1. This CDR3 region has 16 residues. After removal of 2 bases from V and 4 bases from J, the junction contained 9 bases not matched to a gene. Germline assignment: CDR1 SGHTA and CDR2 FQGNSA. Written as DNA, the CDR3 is TGTGCCAGCAGCTTAAGTGAGGGACAGGCTGCCTATGGCTACACCTTC. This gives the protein CASSLSEGQAAYGYTF.

The CDR3 protein is CASSAIPSGAQETQYF. The CDR3, as DNA: TGTGCCAGCAGCGCAATCCCTAGCGGAGCTCAAGAGACCCAGTACTTC. The chain recombines TRBV9 with TRBJ2-5; the match to TRBD2 covers 7 bases. Trimming took 3 bases from V and 2 from J; bases not matched to a gene: 10. Germline loops: CDR1 SGDLS, CDR2 YYNGEE. This CDR3 spans 16 amino acids.

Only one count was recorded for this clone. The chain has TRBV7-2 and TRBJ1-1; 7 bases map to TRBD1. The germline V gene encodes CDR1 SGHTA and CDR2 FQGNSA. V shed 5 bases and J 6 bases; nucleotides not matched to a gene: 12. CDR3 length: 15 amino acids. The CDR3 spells CASSKTGLRGSEAFF. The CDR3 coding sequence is TGTGCCAGCAGCAAGACAGGGTTGAGGGGATCTGAAGCTTTCTTT. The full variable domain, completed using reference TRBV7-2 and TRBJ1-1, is GAGVSQSPSNKVTEKGKDVELRCDPISGHTALYWYRQSLGQGLEFLIYFQGNSAPDKSGLPSDRFSAERTGGSVSTLTIQRTQQEDSAVYLCASSKTGLRGSEAFFGQGTRLTVV.

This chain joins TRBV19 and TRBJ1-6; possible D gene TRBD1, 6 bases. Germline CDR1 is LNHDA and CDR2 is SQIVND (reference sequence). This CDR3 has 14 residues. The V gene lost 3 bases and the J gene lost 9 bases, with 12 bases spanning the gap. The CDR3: CASSIGDTRSPLHF. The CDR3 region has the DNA TGTGCCAGTAGTATTGGGGACACTCGTTCACCCCTCCACTTT.

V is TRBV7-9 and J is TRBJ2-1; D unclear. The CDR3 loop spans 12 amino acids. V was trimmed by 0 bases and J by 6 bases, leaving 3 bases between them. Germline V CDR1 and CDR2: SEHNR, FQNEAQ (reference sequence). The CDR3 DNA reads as TGTGCCAGCAGCTTAGCAAGCAATGAGCAGTTCTTC. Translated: CASSLASNEQFF.

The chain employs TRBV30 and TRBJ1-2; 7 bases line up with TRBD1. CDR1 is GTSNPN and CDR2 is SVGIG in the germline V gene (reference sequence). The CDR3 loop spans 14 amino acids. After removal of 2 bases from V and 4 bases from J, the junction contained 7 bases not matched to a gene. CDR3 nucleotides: TGTGCCTGGAGTCCGCTCGGGACAGTCTATGGCTACACCTTC. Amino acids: CAWSPLGTVYGYTF.

CDR3 in amino acids: CSVSWGYTYEQYF. In DNA, the CDR3 is TGCAGCGTTAGCTGGGGGTATACGTACGAGCAGTACTTC. This chain uses TRBV29-1 with TRBJ2-7; either TRBD1 or TRBD2 may fit D (5 bases each). V gave up 5 bases and J gave up 4 bases, with 15 bases separating them. This CDR3 contains 13 residues. Germline V gene data show CDR1 as SQVTM and CDR2 as ANQGSEA.

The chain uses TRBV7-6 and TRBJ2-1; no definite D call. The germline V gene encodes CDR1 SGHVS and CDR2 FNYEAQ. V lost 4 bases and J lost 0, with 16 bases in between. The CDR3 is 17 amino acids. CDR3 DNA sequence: TGTGCCAGCAGCTCCTTTGAAGGGCCGAGCTCCTACAATGAGCAGTTCTTC. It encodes CASSSFEGPSSYNEQFF.

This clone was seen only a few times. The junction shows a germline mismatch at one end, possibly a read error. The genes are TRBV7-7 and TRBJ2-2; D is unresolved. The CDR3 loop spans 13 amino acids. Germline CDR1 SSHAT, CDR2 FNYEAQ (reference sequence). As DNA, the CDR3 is TGTGCTAGCAGTCCGGGTTCGGTAGGGGAGCTGTTTTTT. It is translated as CASSPGSVGELFF.

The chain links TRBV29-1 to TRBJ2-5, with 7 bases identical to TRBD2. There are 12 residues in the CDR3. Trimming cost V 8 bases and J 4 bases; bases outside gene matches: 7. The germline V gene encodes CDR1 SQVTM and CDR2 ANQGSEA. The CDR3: CSLRDYGETQYF. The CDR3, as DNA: TGCAGCCTCAGGGACTATGGAGAGACCCAGTACTTC.

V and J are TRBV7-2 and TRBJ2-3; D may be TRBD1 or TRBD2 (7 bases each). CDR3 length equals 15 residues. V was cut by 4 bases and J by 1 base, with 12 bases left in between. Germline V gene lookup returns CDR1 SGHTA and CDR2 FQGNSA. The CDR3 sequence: CASSSQGGRTDTQYF. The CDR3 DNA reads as TGTGCCAGCAGCTCCCAGGGGGGGCGCACAGATACGCAGTATTTT.

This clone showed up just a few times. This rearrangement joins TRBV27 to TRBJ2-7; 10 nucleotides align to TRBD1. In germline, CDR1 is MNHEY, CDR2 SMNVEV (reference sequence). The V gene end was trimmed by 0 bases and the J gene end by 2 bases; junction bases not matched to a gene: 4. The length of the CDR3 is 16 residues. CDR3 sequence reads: CASSLSGGTGAYEQYF. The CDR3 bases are TGTGCCAGCAGTTTATCAGGAGGGACAGGGGCCTACGAGCAGTACTTC.

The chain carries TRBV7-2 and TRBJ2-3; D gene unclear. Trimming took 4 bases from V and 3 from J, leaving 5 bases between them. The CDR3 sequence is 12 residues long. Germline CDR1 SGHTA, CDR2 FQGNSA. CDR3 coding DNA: TGTGCCAGCAGCTCAACAACAGATACGCAGTATTTT. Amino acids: CASSSTTDTQYF.

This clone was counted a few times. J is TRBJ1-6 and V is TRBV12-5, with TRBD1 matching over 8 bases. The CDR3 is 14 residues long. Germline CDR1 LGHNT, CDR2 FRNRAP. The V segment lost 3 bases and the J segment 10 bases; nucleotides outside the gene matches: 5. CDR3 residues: CASGFRGLWSPLHF. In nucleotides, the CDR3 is TGTGCTAGTGGTTTCAGGGGGCTGTGGTCACCCCTCCACTTT.